These 30 T cell receptor beta chains share one sample of origin, sequenced in a study of blood T cell repertoires in COVID-19. Repertoires were generated with immunoSEQ multiplex PCR, while TCRdb's copy carries only in-frame clones and drops some. The sample lists about 120,000 clones, around 88% occurring once. The sequenced sample consisted of peripheral blood. The receptors stem from a woman in her forties or fifties with active or convalescent COVID-19.

J is TRBJ2-6 and V is TRBV10-3; weak D call: TRBD2 (7 bases). The V gene's germline CDR1 is ENHRY and CDR2 SYGVKD. The CDR3 totals 17 residues. V shed 3 bases and J shed 4 bases, with 16 bases lying between them. The CDR3 nucleotides read TGTGCCATCAGTGACTGGCGGGGGCCTGGAGGGGCCAACGTCCTGACTTTC. It translates to CAISDWRGPGGANVLTF.

This clone was detected only a few times. The chain links TRBV5-8 to TRBJ2-1, with 9 bases that match TRBD1. CDR3 length equals 13 residues. Per the germline V gene, CDR1 is SGHTS and CDR2 is YDEGEE. V was clipped by 3 bases and J by 10 bases; unmatched bases: 5. CDR3 loop: CASSSDRGGEQFF. The CDR3, as DNA: TGTGCCAGCAGCTCGGACAGGGGAGGAGAGCAGTTCTTC.

The rearrangement links TRBV4-2 to TRBJ2-7, with TRBD1 matching 9 bases. Germline values: CDR1 LGHNA, CDR2 YNFKEQ. The CDR3 runs 17 residues. V shed 3 bases and J 6 bases; nucleotides not matched to a gene: 15. CDR3 region: CASSHDATGTGSGEQYF. For the CDR3, the DNA is TGTGCCAGCAGCCATGACGCCACCGGGACAGGGTCCGGCGAGCAGTACTTC.

This clone has only one observation. This sequence joins TRBV2 and TRBJ2-1, with TRBD2 identical over 11 bases. This CDR3 has 15 residues. After removal of 6 bases from V and 5 bases from J, the junction contained 6 bases not matched to a gene. From germline, CDR1 is SNHLY and CDR2 FYNNEI. The CDR3: CASRNPGLADNEQFF. The CDR3 DNA reads TGTGCCAGCAGGAATCCGGGACTAGCGGACAATGAGCAGTTCTTC.

The chain combines TRBV27 with TRBJ2-5; maybe TRBD1 (7 bases). The V gene's germline CDR1 is MNHEY and CDR2 SMNVEV (reference sequence). Trimming removed 8 bases from V and 5 bases from J, with 24 bases in between. The length of the CDR3 is 16 residues. The chain's CDR3 is CASAQGGSLFWETQYF. DNA for the CDR3: TGTGCCAGCGCTCAGGGGGGAAGTTTATTTTGGGAGACCCAGTACTTC.

The rearrangement links TRBV5-4 to TRBJ2-7, with 9 nucleotides matching TRBD2. Germline V gene sequence: CDR1 SGHNT, CDR2 YYREEE (reference sequence). The V segment lost 3 bases and the J segment 4 bases; nucleotides outside the gene matches: 11. The CDR3 has 16 amino acids. CDR3 in DNA: TGTGCCAGCAGCTCCGGGACTAGCATAGCGTCGTACGAGCAGTACTTC. Its protein product is CASSSGTSIASYEQYF.

The chain has TRBV18 and TRBJ1-6, with TRBD1 as a possible D gene (5 bases). Trimming took 5 bases from V and 5 from J, leaving 10 bases between them. The CDR3 consists of 14 residues. Germline CDR1 reads KGHSH; CDR2 reads LQKENI. The CDR3 is CASSGDSNNSPLHF. The CDR3 DNA follows: TGTGCCAGCTCAGGCGACAGCAATAATTCACCCCTCCACTTT.

The V and J genes are TRBV19 and TRBJ1-5; D is possibly TRBD1 (6 bases). CDR1 is LNHDA and CDR2 is SQIVND in the germline V gene (reference sequence). The CDR3 spans 16 residues. The ends were cut back, 0 bases at V and 0 bases at J, with 9 bases in the middle. The CDR3 DNA is TGTGCCAGTAGTATAGAGACAGGCTATAGCAATCAGCCCCAGCATTTT. Protein product: CASSIETGYSNQPQHF.

V is TRBV12-3 or TRBV12-4 and J is TRBJ2-2, with D possibly matching TRBD2 (6 bases). V was shortened by 10 bases and J by 1 base, with 10 bases between the two germline ends. CDR3 length equals 13 residues. For the CDR3, the DNA is TGTGCCACCCTAGCGTTGAACACCGGGGAGCTGTTTTTT. Protein: CATLALNTGELFF.

The genes are TRBV25-1 and TRBJ2-3; no firm D call. In germline, CDR1 is MGHDK, CDR2 SYGVNS. The CDR3 extends over 14 amino acids. V lost 3 bases, J lost 2 bases, and 9 bases lay in between. The CDR3, as DNA: TGTGCCAGCAGTGATACCAGAAACACAGATACGCAGTATTTT. Translating gives CASSDTRNTDTQYF. Using reference TRBV25-1 and TRBJ2-3 for the parts outside the CDR3, the full variable domain is EADIYQTPRYLVIGTGKKITLECSQTMGHDKMYWYQQDPGMELHLIHYSYGVNSTEKGDLSSESTVSRIRTEHFPLTLESARPSHTSQYLCASSDTRNTDTQYFGPGTRLTVL.

The chain joins TRBV7-2 to TRBJ2-5; 10 bases are shared with TRBD2. With 2 bases clipped from V and 5 bases from J, the junction kept 11 bases outside the gene matches. The CDR3 runs to 17 residues. CDR1 and CDR2 (germline): SGHTA, FQGNSA. DNA for the CDR3: TGTGCCAGCAGCTTACGCACGGCTAGCGGGAGAGTTGAGACCCAGTACTTC. This gives the protein CASSLRTASGRVETQYF.

The DNA for the CDR3 is TGCGCCAGCAGCTTGGAGGGGCGCGACTATGGCTACACCTTC. Amino acid sequence: CASSLEGRDYGYTF. The J gene is TRBJ1-2, the V gene TRBV5-1, with D possibly TRBD1 on 5 matching bases. Germline CDR1 and CDR2: SGHRS and YFSETQ. Deletions cut 0 bases from V and 3 bases from J, with 9 bases between. CDR3 length equals 14 residues.

This chain joins TRBV10-3 and TRBJ1-3; D may be TRBD1 (5 bases). V shed 11 bases and J shed 4 bases, with 21 bases lying between them. The CDR3 length is 15 residues. The germline CDR1 and CDR2 sequences are ENHRY and SYGVKD. The CDR3 reads CASRQGPSSGNTIYF. In DNA form, the CDR3 reads TGTGCCTCCCGTCAGGGCCCCTCGTCGGGAAACACCATATATTTT.

This rearrangement joins TRBV18 to TRBJ2-1, with 9 bases that match TRBD1. CDR1 and CDR2 from the germline V gene are KGHSH and LQKENI. V shed 3 bases, J shed 5 bases, and the junction held 5 bases outside the gene matches. The CDR3 extends over 15 amino acids. CDR3 in DNA: TGTGCCAGCTCACCCACCCGGACAGGGGACAATGAGCAGTTCTTC. Translation gives CASSPTRTGDNEQFF.

V and J are TRBV6-6 and TRBJ2-5; 10 bases fit TRBD2. The CDR3 extends over 15 amino acids. V trimming: 5 bases; J trimming: 4 bases; junction bases outside the gene matches: 7. From germline, CDR1 is MNHNY and CDR2 SVGAGI (reference sequence). This CDR3 reads CASSQITSGTETQYF. The CDR3 region has the DNA TGTGCCAGCAGTCAAATAACTAGCGGGACAGAGACCCAGTACTTC.

The chain combines TRBV28 with TRBJ2-3; perhaps TRBD2 as D (6 bases). This CDR3 has 15 residues. Trimming took off 3 bases at V and 6 bases at J, with 16 bases between the two ends. Per germline, CDR1 MDHEN and CDR2 SYDVKM. CDR3 in DNA: TGTGCCAGCAGTTTCGGGCGGGGATTCGAGGATACGCAGTATTTT. Protein: CASSFGRGFEDTQYF.

The chain combines TRBV19 with TRBJ2-2, with 12 bases that match TRBD2. V trimming: 10 bases; J trimming: 4 bases; junction bases outside the gene matches: 1. This CDR3 comprises 13 residues. In germline, CDR1 is LNHDA, CDR2 SQIVND (reference sequence). CDR3 coding DNA: TGTGCCACTAGCGGGAGGGGCACCGGGGAGCTGTTTTTT. Amino acids: CATSGRGTGELFF.

On this clone: One end of the junction is discordant with germline, which a read error may explain. V usage is TRBV19 and J usage is TRBJ2-1; TRBD1 matches 7 bases. CDR3 size: 13 residues. Germline lookup yields CDR1 LNHDA and CDR2 SQIVND (reference sequence). CDR3 loop: CASSAKSGTEYLF. For the CDR3, the DNA is TGTGCCAGTAGTGCCAAATCCGGGACAGAGTATCTCTTC.

This chain joins TRBV9 and TRBJ2-1; 7 bases are shared with TRBD1. CDR1 and CDR2 from the germline V gene are SGDLS and YYNGEE. Germline trimming cut 6 bases from V and 4 bases from J; bases unmatched to any gene: 7. This CDR3 spans 14 amino acids. CDR3 region: CASTRDRLYNEQFF. The CDR3 coding sequence is TGTGCCAGCACCCGGGACAGATTGTACAATGAGCAGTTCTTC. Full variable domain (remainder filled in from reference TRBV9 and TRBJ2-1): DSGVTQTPKHLITATGQRVTLRCSPRSGDLSVYWYQQSLDQGLQFLIQYYNGEERAKGNILERFSAQQFPDLHSELNLSSLELGDSALYFCASTRDRLYNEQFFGPGTRLTVL.

This clone has more than one count but fewer than ten. The chain couples TRBV11-1 to TRBJ2-7, with TRBD1 as a possible D gene (6 bases). Germline-derived CDR1 and CDR2 are SGHAT and FQDESV (reference sequence). V was trimmed by 2 bases and J by 4 bases, leaving 12 bases between them. The CDR3 consists of 14 residues. Here the CDR3 DNA reads TGTGCCAGCAGCTTACATAGCCAGGGGTACGAGCAGTACTTC. Its protein product is CASSLHSQGYEQYF.

This chain links TRBV7-3 with TRBJ2-1; D is perhaps TRBD1 (6 bases). Germline V gene sequence: CDR1 SGHTA, CDR2 FQGTGA. V was cut by 5 bases and J by 5 bases, with 10 bases left in between. The CDR3 has 13 residues. The CDR3 sequence is CASSVNRDNEQFF. CDR3 sequence (DNA): TGTGCCAGCAGCGTAAACAGGGACAATGAGCAGTTCTTC.

The chain joins TRBV5-1 to TRBJ2-7, with TRBD2 as a possible D gene (6 bases). This CDR3 spans 18 amino acids. V was shortened by 1 base and J by 2 bases, with 22 bases between the two germline ends. CDR1 SGHRS and CDR2 YFSETQ come from the germline V gene. The CDR3 spells CASSLILPGWRDPYEQYF. The CDR3 DNA reads TGCGCCAGCAGCTTGATATTACCGGGCTGGCGGGACCCCTACGAGCAGTACTTC.

This clone was seen only once. The chain recombines TRBV6-5 with TRBJ2-5; TRBD2 aligns across 12 bases. Germline loops: CDR1 MNHEY, CDR2 SVGAGI. V dropped 6 bases and J dropped 4; count of bases not matched to a gene: 6. The CDR3 spans 15 residues. The DNA for the CDR3 is TGTGCCAGCAGAGAGACTAGCGGGAGTTCAGAGACCCAGTACTTC. It translates to CASRETSGSSETQYF.

The chain links TRBV7-9 to TRBJ1-1; D is uncertain. Germline-derived CDR1 and CDR2 are SEHNR and FQNEAQ (reference sequence). Trimming pared 7 bases from V and 2 bases from J, leaving 14 bases between. This CDR3 has 14 residues. CDR3 DNA: TGTGCCAGCACCCTCAGGCCAGATAACACTGAAGCTTTCTTT. It encodes CASTLRPDNTEAFF.

This clone was counted once. The chain is built from TRBV6-4 and TRBJ1-6; D gene uncertain. The CDR3 has 16 residues. Deletions cut 3 bases from V and 7 bases from J, with 16 bases between. Germline lookup yields CDR1 MRHNA and CDR2 SNTAGT. The CDR3 DNA sequence: TGTGCCAGCAGTGAGAACCCGGGTCTTATGAATTCACCCCTCCACTTT. Encoded protein: CASSENPGLMNSPLHF.

This chain connects TRBV11-1 to TRBJ2-7; tentative D call: TRBD2 (5 bases). This CDR3 region has 14 residues. Trimming left V 2 bases short and J 1 base short, with 9 bases between. From germline, CDR1 is SGHAT and CDR2 FQDESV (reference sequence). CDR3 nucleotides: TGTGCCAGCAGCTTAACTAGAATGTCCTACGAGCAGTACTTC. This sequence encodes CASSLTRMSYEQYF. Combining the CDR3 with reference TRBV11-1 and TRBJ2-7 gives the whole variable domain EAEVAQSPRYKITEKSQAVAFWCDPISGHATLYWYRQILGQGPELLVQFQDESVVDDSQLPKDRFSAERLKGVDSTLKIQPAELGDSAMYLCASSLTRMSYEQYFGPGTRLTVT.

V and J are TRBV14 and TRBJ1-2; D gene ambiguous. V shed 2 bases and J shed 8 bases, with 24 bases lying between them. This CDR3 is built from 17 residues. Germline V CDR1 and CDR2: SGHDN, FVKESK. In nucleotides, the CDR3 is TGTGCCAGCAGCCAAATCCCAGGCGGAGGGCCCGATAGAGGCTACACCTTC. Protein: CASSQIPGGGPDRGYTF.

J is TRBJ1-5 and V is TRBV5-1; D unresolved. Germline CDR1 and CDR2: SGHRS and YFSETQ. The CDR3 loop spans 13 amino acids. The V and J ends lost 0 bases and 4 bases respectively, with 5 bases between them. CDR3 nucleotides: TGCGCCAGCAGCTTGGACACAAATCAGCCCCAGCATTTT. It specifies CASSLDTNQPQHF.

This rearrangement joins TRBV30 to TRBJ2-3, with D hard to call. Germline-derived CDR1 and CDR2 are GTSNPN and SVGIG (reference sequence). The ends were cut back, 0 bases at V and 6 bases at J, with 10 bases in the middle. This CDR3 is 13 amino acids long. This CDR3 reads CAWSVESADTQYF. The CDR3 coding sequence is TGTGCCTGGAGTGTAGAAAGCGCGGATACGCAGTATTTT.

The J gene is TRBJ2-1, the V gene TRBV5-1, with D perhaps TRBD2 (6 bases). With 4 bases removed from V and 4 bases from J, the gap between germline ends came to 18 bases. The germline gives CDR1 SGHRS, CDR2 YFSETQ. The CDR3 covers 16 residues. The DNA of the CDR3 is TGCGCCAGCAGCCCGGCGGAGGGTGCGGGATACAATGAGCAGTTCTTC. This encodes CASSPAEGAGYNEQFF.